This T cell receptor (beta chain) was sequenced in a study of identical twins. Study observations and caveats: Cord blood beta clonotypes present at high abundance carried fewer insertions; no such pattern appeared in memory repertoires. Out-of-frame alpha sequences shared between twins exhibited an excess of low generation probability.

The junction had 8 bases not matched to a gene; V was cut back by 4 bases and J by 0 bases. CDR1 is KGHSH, CDR2 LQKENI, per germline. CDR3 length: 17 amino acids. TCRdb ran MiXCR on the 5' RACE reads and lists one entry per CDR3 protein. The sample shows around 280,000 distinct CDR3 sequences, around 8.8% of them seen only once. This clonotype was observed a handful of times. The antigen is undetermined. All donors comprised healthy Caucasians. The sample was also linked to a second study, of yellow fever vaccine responses in identical twins.

This sequence joins TRBV18 and TRBJ2-1; 8 positions match TRBD2. The sequencing input was memory (CD45RO+) T cells sorted from blood. The TCR was taken from a woman younger than 35 in good health. CDR3 DNA: TGTGCCAGCTCACACGATAGCGGGATGATCTCCTACAATGAGCAGTTCTTC. Translation: CASSHDSGMISYNEQFF.